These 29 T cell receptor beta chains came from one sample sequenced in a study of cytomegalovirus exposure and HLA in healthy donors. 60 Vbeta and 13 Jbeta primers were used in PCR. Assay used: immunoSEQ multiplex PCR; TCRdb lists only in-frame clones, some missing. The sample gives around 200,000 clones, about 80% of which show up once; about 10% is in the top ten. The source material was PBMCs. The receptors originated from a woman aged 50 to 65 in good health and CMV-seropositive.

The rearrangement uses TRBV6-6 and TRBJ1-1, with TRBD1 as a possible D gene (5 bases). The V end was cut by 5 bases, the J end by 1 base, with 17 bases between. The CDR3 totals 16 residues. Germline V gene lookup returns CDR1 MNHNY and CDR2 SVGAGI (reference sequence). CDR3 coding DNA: TGTGCCAGCAGTCTATCCCGAAGGAGGGGGAACACTGAAGCTTTCTTT. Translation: CASSLSRRRGNTEAFF.

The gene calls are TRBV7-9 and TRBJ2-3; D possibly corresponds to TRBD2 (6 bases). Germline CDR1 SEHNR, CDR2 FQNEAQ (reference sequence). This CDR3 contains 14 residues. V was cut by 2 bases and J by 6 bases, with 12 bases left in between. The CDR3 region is CASSLNAGSDTQYF. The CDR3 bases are TGTGCCAGCAGCTTAAATGCGGGGAGTGATACGCAGTATTTT.

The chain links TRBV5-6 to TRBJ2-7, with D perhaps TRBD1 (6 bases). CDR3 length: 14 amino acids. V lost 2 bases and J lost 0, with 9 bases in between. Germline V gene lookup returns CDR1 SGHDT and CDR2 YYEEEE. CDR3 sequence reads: CASSLRGFSYEQYF. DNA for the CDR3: TGTGCCAGCAGCTTAAGGGGGTTCTCCTACGAGCAGTACTTC.

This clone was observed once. The CDR3 DNA reads TGTGCCAGCTCACCGGGACAGGTCACTGAAGCTTTCTTT. It codes for CASSPGQVTEAFF. This chain links TRBV18 with TRBJ1-1; 8 nucleotides align to TRBD1. Per germline, CDR1 KGHSH and CDR2 LQKENI. Trimming removed 3 bases from V and 4 bases from J; junction bases left unmatched: 1. The CDR3 covers 13 residues.

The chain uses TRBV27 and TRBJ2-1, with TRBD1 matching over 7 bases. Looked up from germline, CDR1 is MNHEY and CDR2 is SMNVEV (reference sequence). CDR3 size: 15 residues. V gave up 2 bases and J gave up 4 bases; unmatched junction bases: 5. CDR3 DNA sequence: TGTGCCAGCAGTTTAGAGGACAGGTCTTACAATGAGCAGTTCTTC. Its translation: CASSLEDRSYNEQFF.

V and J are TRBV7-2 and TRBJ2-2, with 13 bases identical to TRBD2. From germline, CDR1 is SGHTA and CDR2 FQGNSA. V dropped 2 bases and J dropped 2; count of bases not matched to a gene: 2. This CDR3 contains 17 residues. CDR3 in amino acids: CASSLPGLAGNTGELFF. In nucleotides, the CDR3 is TGTGCCAGCAGCTTACCGGGACTAGCGGGAAACACCGGGGAGCTGTTTTTT.

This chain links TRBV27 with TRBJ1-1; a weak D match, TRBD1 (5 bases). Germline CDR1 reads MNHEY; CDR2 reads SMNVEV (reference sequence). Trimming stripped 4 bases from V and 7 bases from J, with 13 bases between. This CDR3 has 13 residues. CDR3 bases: TGTGCCAGCAGTTGGCAGGGCGGCATTGAAGCTTTCTTT. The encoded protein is CASSWQGGIEAFF.

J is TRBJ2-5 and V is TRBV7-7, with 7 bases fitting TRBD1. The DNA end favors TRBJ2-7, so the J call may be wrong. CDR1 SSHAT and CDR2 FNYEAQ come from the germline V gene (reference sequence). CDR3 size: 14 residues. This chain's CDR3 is CASSPRDRAYEQYF. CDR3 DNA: TGTGCCAGCAGCCCCCGGGACAGAGCCTACGAGCAGTACTTC.

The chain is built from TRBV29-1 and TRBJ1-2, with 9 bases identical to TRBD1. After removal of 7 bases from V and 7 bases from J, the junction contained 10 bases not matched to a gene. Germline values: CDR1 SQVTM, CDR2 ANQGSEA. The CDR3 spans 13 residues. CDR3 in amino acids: CSGKPGQGSGYTF. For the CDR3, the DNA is TGCAGCGGAAAACCTGGACAGGGGTCTGGCTACACCTTC.

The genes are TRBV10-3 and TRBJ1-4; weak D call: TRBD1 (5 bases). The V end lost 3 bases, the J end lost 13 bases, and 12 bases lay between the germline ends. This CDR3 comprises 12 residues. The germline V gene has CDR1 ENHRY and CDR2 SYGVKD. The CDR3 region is CAISEWGRGLFF. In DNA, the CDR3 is TGTGCCATCAGTGAATGGGGGAGGGGACTGTTTTTT.

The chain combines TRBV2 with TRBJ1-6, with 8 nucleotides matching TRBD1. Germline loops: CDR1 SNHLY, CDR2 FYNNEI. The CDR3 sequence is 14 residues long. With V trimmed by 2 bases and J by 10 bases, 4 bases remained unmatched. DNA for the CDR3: TGTGCCAGCAGTGAACCAGGGGGCAACTCACCCCTCCACTTT. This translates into CASSEPGGNSPLHF.

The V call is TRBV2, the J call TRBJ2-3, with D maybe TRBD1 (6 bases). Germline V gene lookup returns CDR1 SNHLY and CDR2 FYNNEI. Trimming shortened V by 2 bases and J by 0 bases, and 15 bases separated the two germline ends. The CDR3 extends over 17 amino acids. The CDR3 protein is CASSETVWTESTDTQYF. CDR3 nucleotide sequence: TGTGCCAGCAGTGAAACGGTTTGGACAGAGAGCACAGATACGCAGTATTTT. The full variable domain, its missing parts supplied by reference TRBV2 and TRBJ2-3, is EPEVTQTPSHQVTQMGQEVILRCVPISNHLYFYWYRQILGQKVEFLVSFYNNEISEKSEIFDDQFSVERPDGSNFTLKIRSTKLEDSAMYFCASSETVWTESTDTQYFGPGTRLTVL.

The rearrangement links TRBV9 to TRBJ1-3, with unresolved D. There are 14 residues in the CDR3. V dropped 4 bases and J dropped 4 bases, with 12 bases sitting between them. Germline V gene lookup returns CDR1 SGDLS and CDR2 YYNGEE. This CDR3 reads CASSTDLTGNTIYF. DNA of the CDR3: TGTGCCAGCAGCACCGACTTAACGGGAAACACCATATATTTT.

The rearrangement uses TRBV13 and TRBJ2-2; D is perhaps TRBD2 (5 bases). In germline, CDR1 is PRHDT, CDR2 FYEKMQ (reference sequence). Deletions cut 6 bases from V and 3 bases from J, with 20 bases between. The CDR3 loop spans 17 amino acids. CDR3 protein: CASSPGLIYRDTGELFF. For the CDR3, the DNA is TGTGCCAGCAGTCCCGGACTCATTTATAGGGACACCGGGGAGCTGTTTTTT.

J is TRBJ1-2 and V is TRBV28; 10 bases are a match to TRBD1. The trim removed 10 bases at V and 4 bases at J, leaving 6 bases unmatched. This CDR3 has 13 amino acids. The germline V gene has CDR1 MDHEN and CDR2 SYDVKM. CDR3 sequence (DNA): TGTGCCATCCGGACAGGGGGTACCTATGGCTACACCTTC. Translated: CAIRTGGTYGYTF.

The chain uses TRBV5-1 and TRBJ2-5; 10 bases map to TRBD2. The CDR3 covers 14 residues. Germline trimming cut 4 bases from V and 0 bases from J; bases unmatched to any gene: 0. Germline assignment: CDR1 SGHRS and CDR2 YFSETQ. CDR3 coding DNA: TGCGCCAGCAGCACTAGCGGGGACCAAGAGACCCAGTACTTC. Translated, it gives CASSTSGDQETQYF.

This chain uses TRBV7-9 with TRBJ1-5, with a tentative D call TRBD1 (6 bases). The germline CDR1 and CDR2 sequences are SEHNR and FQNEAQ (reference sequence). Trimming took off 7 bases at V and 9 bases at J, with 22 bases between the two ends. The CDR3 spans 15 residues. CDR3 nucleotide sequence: TGTGCCAGCACCGGGAGGGGGGACGGAGATTGGCCCCAGCATTTT. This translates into CASTGRGDGDWPQHF. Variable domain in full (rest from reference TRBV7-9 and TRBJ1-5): DTGVSQNPRHKITKRGQNVTFRCDPISEHNRLYWYRQTLGQGPEFLTYFQNEAQLEKSRLLSDRFSAERPKGSFSTLEIQRTEQGDSAMYLCASTGRGDGDWPQHFGDGTRLSIL.

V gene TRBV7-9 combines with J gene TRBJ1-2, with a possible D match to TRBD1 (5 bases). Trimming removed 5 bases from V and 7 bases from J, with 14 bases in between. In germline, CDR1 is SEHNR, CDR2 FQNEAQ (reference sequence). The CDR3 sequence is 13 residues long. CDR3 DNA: TGTGCCAGCAGCGCGGACATCCAGGGTGGCTACACCTTC. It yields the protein CASSADIQGGYTF.

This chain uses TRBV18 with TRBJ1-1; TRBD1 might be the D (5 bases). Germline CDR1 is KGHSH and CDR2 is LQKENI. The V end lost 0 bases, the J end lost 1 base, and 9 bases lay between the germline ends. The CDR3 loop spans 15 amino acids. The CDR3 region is CASSPPDRGNTEAFF. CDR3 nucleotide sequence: TGTGCCAGCTCACCACCTGATAGGGGGAACACTGAAGCTTTCTTT.

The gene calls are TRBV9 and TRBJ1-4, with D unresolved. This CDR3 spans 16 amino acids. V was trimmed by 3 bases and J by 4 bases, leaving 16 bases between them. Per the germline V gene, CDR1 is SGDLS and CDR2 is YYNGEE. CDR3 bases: TGTGCCAGCAGCGCAGTAGACGGACTTCTTAATGAAAAACTGTTTTTT. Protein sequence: CASSAVDGLLNEKLFF.

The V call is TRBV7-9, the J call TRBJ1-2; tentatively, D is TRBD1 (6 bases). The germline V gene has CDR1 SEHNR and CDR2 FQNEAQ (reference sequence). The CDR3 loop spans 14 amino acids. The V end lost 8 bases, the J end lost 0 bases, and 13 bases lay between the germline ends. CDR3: CASGIQGSNYGYTF. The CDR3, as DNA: TGTGCCAGCGGAATCCAGGGGTCTAACTATGGCTACACCTTC.

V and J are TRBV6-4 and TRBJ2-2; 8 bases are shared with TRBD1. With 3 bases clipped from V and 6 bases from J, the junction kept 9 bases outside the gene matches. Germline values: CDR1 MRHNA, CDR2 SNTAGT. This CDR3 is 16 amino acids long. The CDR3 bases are TGTGCCAGCAGTGAACAGGGGACAGGCGGACCCGGGGAGCTGTTTTTT. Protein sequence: CASSEQGTGGPGELFF.

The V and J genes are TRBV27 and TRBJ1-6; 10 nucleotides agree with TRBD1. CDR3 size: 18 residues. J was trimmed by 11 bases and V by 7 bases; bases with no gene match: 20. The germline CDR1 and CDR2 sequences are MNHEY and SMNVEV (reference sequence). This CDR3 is CASKVLDRGRYNYPPLHF. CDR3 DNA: TGTGCCAGCAAGGTACTCGACAGGGGGCGATATAATTATCCACCCCTCCACTTT.

The CDR3 is CASSMGQGRSYTF. As DNA, the CDR3 is TGTGCCAGTAGTATGGGACAGGGGAGGAGCTACACCTTC. The chain joins TRBV19 to TRBJ1-2; 10 nucleotides line up with TRBD1. The CDR3 sequence is 13 residues long. V was clipped by 3 bases and J by 9 bases; unmatched bases: 4. The germline CDR1 and CDR2 sequences are LNHDA and SQIVND (reference sequence).

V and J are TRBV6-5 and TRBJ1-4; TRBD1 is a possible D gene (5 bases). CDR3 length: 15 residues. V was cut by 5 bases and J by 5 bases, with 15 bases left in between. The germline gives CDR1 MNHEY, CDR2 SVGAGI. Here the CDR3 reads CASSTPGGVNEKLFF. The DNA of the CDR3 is TGTGCCAGCAGTACCCCTGGAGGGGTCAATGAAAAACTGTTTTTT.

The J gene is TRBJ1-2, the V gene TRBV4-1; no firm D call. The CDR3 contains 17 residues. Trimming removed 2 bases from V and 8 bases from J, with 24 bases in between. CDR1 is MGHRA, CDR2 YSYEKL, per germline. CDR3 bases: TGCGCCAGCAGCCAACTGCGTTTCACTGGGCTAATATACGGCTACACCTTC. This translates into CASSQLRFTGLIYGYTF.

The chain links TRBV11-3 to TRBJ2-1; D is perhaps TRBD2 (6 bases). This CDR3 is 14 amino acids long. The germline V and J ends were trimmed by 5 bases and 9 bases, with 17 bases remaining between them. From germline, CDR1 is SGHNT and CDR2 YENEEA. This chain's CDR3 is CASSPRGLASEQFF. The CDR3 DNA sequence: TGTGCCAGCAGCCCTAGAGGTCTAGCGTCTGAGCAGTTCTTC.

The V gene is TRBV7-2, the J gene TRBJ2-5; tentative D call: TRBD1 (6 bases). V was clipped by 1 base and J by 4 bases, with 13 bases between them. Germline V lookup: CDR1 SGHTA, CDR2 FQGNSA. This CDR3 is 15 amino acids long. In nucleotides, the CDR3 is TGTGCCAGCAGCTTAGTATTGACAGGCCGAGAGACCCAGTACTTC. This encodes CASSLVLTGRETQYF.

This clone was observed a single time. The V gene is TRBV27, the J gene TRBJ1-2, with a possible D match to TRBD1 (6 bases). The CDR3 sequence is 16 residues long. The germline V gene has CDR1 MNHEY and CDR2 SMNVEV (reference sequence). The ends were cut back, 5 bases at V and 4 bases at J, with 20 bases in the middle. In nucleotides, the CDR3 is TGTGCCAGCAGTCACAAACTGACAGGAATCCCCTATGGCTACACCTTC. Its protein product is CASSHKLTGIPYGYTF.